This entry describes one T cell receptor beta chain. The antigen is undetermined. Lacking the conserved final phenylalanine or tryptophan, this CDR3 likely reflects a read error. The DNA is left out, because the CDR3 cannot be placed on it with certainty; the CDR3 is given as TCRdb lists it. TCRdb itself ran the reads through MiXCR, one entry per CDR3 protein. Of some 700,000 distinct CDR3 sequences listed, approximately 34% are singletons. The sample is drawn from a study of T cell repertoires in cytomegalovirus infection. In the study overall: In public TCR beta signatures, there were indications of both CMV infection and matching HLA type.

A total of 14 residues make up the CDR3, ends included. Germline assignment: CDR1 SGHNT and CDR2 YYREEE (reference sequence). General study findings and limits: Summed public TCR beta family frequency identified CMV carriers bearing the relevant HLA. Across the ex vivo response, the dominant clonotypes were HLA-C-restricted CMV-specific TCR beta clonotypes.

This TCR was recovered from a human donor in good health (CMV status not recorded). Some clones in this sample may be carry-over from other donors' samples. Sequenced material: PBMCs. This chain joins TRBV5-4 and TRBJ2-1; the D call TRBD1 from the table was never checked on the DNA. The CDR3 here is CASRRDRGENEKFY.